A single sample is the source of the 15 T cell receptor beta chains below, sequenced in a study of blood T cell repertoires in COVID-19. Assay used: immunoSEQ multiplex PCR; TCRdb lists only in-frame clones, some missing. The sample yields around 57,000 clones, around 85% seen once. The sequenced sample was peripheral blood. These receptors originate from a woman aged 65 to 85 with acute or convalescent COVID-19.

There are a few counts of this clone. CDR3 in DNA: TGTGCCAGCAGCTTAGTGACAGGGACCTTGAACACTGAAGCTTTCTTT. Residues: CASSLVTGTLNTEAFF. The V call is TRBV11-2, the J call TRBJ1-1, with TRBD1 matching 7 bases. Germline lookup yields CDR1 SGHAT and CDR2 FQNNGV. CDR3 size: 16 residues. After removal of 1 base from V and 0 bases from J, the junction contained 5 bases not matched to a gene. Filled out from reference TRBV11-2 and TRBJ1-1, the complete variable domain reads EAGVAQSPRYKIIEKRQSVAFWCNPISGHATLYWYQQILGQGPKLLIQFQNNGVVDDSQLPKDRFSAERLKGVDSTLKIQPAKLEDSAVYLCASSLVTGTLNTEAFFGQGTRLTVV.

This clone was seen only once. The rearrangement joins TRBV27 to TRBJ2-2, with D tentatively TRBD1 (7 bases). Deletions cut 3 bases from V and 7 bases from J, with 18 bases between. The V gene's germline CDR1 is MNHEY and CDR2 SMNVEV (reference sequence). This CDR3 region has 16 residues. CDR3 sequence (DNA): TGTGCCAGCAGTTTGACTAGACAACAGGGGAACGGGGAGCTGTTTTTT. The encoded protein is CASSLTRQQGNGELFF.

This sequence joins TRBV9 and TRBJ2-1; 8 bases agree with TRBD2. CDR3 length: 13 residues. Germline values: CDR1 SGDLS, CDR2 YYNGEE. Losses at the gene ends were 0 bases for V and 14 bases for J; bases not matched to a gene: 7. The CDR3 reads CASSVDVGTRKFF. The CDR3 DNA reads TGTGCCAGCAGCGTAGACGTCGGGACTAGAAAGTTCTTC.

The chain uses TRBV28 and TRBJ1-2, with 9 bases identical to TRBD1. Trimming took 3 bases from V and 6 from J; bases not matched to a gene: 2. The CDR3 sequence is 13 residues long. CDR1 is MDHEN and CDR2 is SYDVKM in the germline V gene. CDR3 loop: CASSLRDRDGYTF. The DNA for the CDR3 is TGTGCCAGCAGTTTGAGGGACAGGGATGGCTACACCTTC.

This chain joins TRBV21-1 and TRBJ2-7; the table gives TRBD1 as D, unverified against the DNA. TRBV21-1 represents a pseudogene. The CDR3 has 15 amino acids. CDR3 sequence: CASLPRDRGPYEQYF. In DNA form, the CDR3 reads TGTGCCAGCTTACCACGGGACAGGGGGCCCTACGAGCAGTACTTC.

This sequence joins TRBV9 and TRBJ1-2, with 8 positions matching TRBD1. The CDR3 is 13 residues long. Germline V gene sequence: CDR1 SGDLS, CDR2 YYNGEE. The ends lost 3 bases at V and 7 bases at J; junction bases unmatched: 5. Written as DNA, the CDR3 is TGTGCCAGCAGCGGAGGACAGGGCCCTGGCTACACCTTC. It yields the protein CASSGGQGPGYTF.

This clone came up once. The genes are TRBV19 and TRBJ2-3, with 14 positions matching TRBD2. The V gene's germline CDR1 is LNHDA and CDR2 SQIVND (reference sequence). The CDR3 spans 14 residues. The V gene end was trimmed by 9 bases and the J gene end by 7 bases; junction bases not matched to a gene: 6. CDR3 nucleotide sequence: TGTGCCAGCACTGGGACTAGCGGGGGAAATACGCAGTATTTT. It encodes CASTGTSGGNTQYF.

The chain is built from TRBV30 and TRBJ2-6, with a weak D call TRBD1 (5 bases). The germline V gene has CDR1 GTSNPN and CDR2 SVGIG (reference sequence). The length of the CDR3 is 15 residues. V lost 0 bases and J 0 bases, leaving 6 bases between the germline ends. In nucleotides, the CDR3 is TGTGCCTGGAGTGTAGGGGACTCTGGGGCCAACGTCCTGACTTTC. It encodes CAWSVGDSGANVLTF.

The chain carries TRBV5-1 and TRBJ2-1; 9 nucleotides align to TRBD2. Germline CDR1 SGHRS, CDR2 YFSETQ. The V and J ends lost 0 bases and 5 bases, in that order; junction bases with no gene match: 3. This CDR3 spans 15 amino acids. CDR3 DNA sequence: TGCGCCAGCAGCTTGGAGGAGCGGGGGGACAATGAGCAGTTCTTC. Its protein is CASSLEERGDNEQFF.

The chain carries TRBV5-3 and TRBJ1-4, with unresolved D. TRBV5-3 is an open reading frame, and its role is uncertain. The CDR3 is 13 residues long. Trimming left V 0 bases short and J 4 bases short, with 4 bases between. This chain's CDR3 is CARSLDYNEKLFF. In DNA, the CDR3 is TGTGCCAGAAGCTTGGACTATAATGAAAAACTGTTTTTT.

The chain uses TRBV18 and TRBJ1-6; 8 positions agree with TRBD1. V shed 3 bases, J shed 6 bases, and the junction held 4 bases outside the gene matches. The CDR3 runs to 15 residues. Per the germline V gene, CDR1 is KGHSH and CDR2 is LQKENI. CDR3 sequence: CASSPGTGGNSPLHF. CDR3 nucleotides: TGTGCCAGCTCACCCGGGACAGGTGGTAATTCACCCCTCCACTTT.

This rearrangement joins TRBV28 to TRBJ2-7, with 10 bases aligning to TRBD1. Trimming cost V 10 bases and J 4 bases; bases outside gene matches: 7. The CDR3 is 13 amino acids. Looked up from germline, CDR1 is MDHEN and CDR2 is SYDVKM. The CDR3 DNA sequence: TGTGCCACTGACTCGGGACAGGGGTACGAGCAGTACTTC. This sequence encodes CATDSGQGYEQYF.

The chain combines TRBV7-2 with TRBJ1-4; TRBD1 matches at 8 bases. J lost 4 bases, V lost 5 bases, and 3 bases had no gene match. The CDR3 is 14 residues long. Germline V gene lookup returns CDR1 SGHTA and CDR2 FQGNSA. The CDR3 DNA reads TGTGCCAGCAGCCCCGGACAGGGTAATGAAAAACTGTTTTTT. Its protein product is CASSPGQGNEKLFF.

CDR3 in DNA: TGTGCCACCAGTGGAGCGGGGGGGGGAACAGATACGCAGTATTTT. Translation: CATSGAGGGTDTQYF. The J gene is TRBJ2-3, the V gene TRBV24-1; 10 bases map to TRBD2. The trim removed 5 bases at V and 3 bases at J, leaving 4 bases unmatched. From germline, CDR1 is KGHDR and CDR2 SFDVKD. The CDR3 extends over 15 amino acids.

The chain couples TRBV5-1 to TRBJ1-1; no firm D call. CDR1 is SGHRS, CDR2 YFSETQ, per germline. V lost 4 bases, J lost 3 bases, and 4 bases lay in between. There are 11 residues in the CDR3. The CDR3 sequence: CASSRDTEAFF. The CDR3 coding sequence is TGCGCCAGCAGCCGTGACACTGAAGCTTTCTTT.